The 17 T cell receptor beta chains below were found in one sample sequenced in a study of cytomegalovirus exposure and HLA in healthy donors. The primer mix had 60 Vbeta and 13 Jbeta primers. Sequencing was performed with immunoSEQ multiplex PCR; in TCRdb, only in-frame clones are kept and a portion is missing. The data hold nearly 200,000 clones, with 82% observed a single time. The material sequenced was PBMCs. These receptors all come from a boy under 10 years old in good health and CMV-seronegative.

The chain couples TRBV9 to TRBJ2-1, with D possibly TRBD2 on 6 matching bases. The CDR3 contains 14 residues. Per germline, CDR1 SGDLS and CDR2 YYNGEE. Trimming cost V 1 base and J 12 bases, with 17 bases left between them. The CDR3 nucleotides read TGTGCCAGCAGCGTAAGTGGGGACTCTCGGGCGCAGTTCTTC. This codes for CASSVSGDSRAQFF.

The chain employs TRBV28 and TRBJ1-2, with 10 bases that match TRBD1. Looked up from germline, CDR1 is MDHEN and CDR2 is SYDVKM. The ends lost 6 bases at V and 6 bases at J; junction bases unmatched: 7. CDR3 length: 14 amino acids. The DNA of the CDR3 is TGTGCCAGCAGCCCGCCGGGACAGGGGAATGGCTACACCTTC. Its translation is CASSPPGQGNGYTF.

Details on this clone: A read error may account for a junction end that differs from germline. The rearrangement uses TRBV9 and TRBJ2-5, with 9 bases that match TRBD2. Germline V gene sequence: CDR1 SGDLS, CDR2 YYNGEE. The CDR3 totals 16 residues. CDR3 nucleotides: TGTGCCAGCAGCGACGGAGGCGGGGGGGACCAGGAGACCCAGTACTTC. Protein: CASSDGGGGDQETQYF.

A single count supports this clone. The chain couples TRBV29-1 to TRBJ1-1; D might be TRBD1 (5 bases). V lost 4 bases, J lost 2 bases, and 17 bases lay in between. The CDR3 length is 15 residues. In germline, CDR1 is SQVTM, CDR2 ANQGSEA. CDR3 nucleotide sequence: TGCAGCGTTGCCCACAGGTTAGATTATAACACTGAAGCTTTCTTT. It is translated as CSVAHRLDYNTEAFF.

This sequence joins TRBV6-6 and TRBJ1-3; D call uncertain. The V end lost 8 bases, the J end lost 0 bases, and 5 bases lay between the germline ends. This CDR3 is built from 12 residues. Germline V gene lookup returns CDR1 MNHNY and CDR2 SVGAGI (reference sequence). Here the CDR3 DNA reads TGTGCCAGCGGACTCTCTGGAAACACCATATATTTT. It translates to CASGLSGNTIYF.

CDR3 coding DNA: TGCGCCAGCAGCCAAGGGCAGGTACAGGATACGCAGTATTTT. Its protein is CASSQGQVQDTQYF. The chain is built from TRBV4-1 and TRBJ2-3; D unresolved. The germline V gene encodes CDR1 MGHRA and CDR2 YSYEKL. CDR3 length equals 14 residues. Trimming took off 1 base at V and 6 bases at J, with 11 bases between the two ends.

J is TRBJ2-1 and V is TRBV7-9, with 7 positions matching TRBD1. The CDR3 consists of 14 residues. V shed 5 bases, J shed 10 bases, and the junction held 11 bases outside the gene matches. Germline loops: CDR1 SEHNR, CDR2 FQNEAQ (reference sequence). The CDR3 DNA sequence: TGTGCCAGCAGCGGATGGACAGGCACTCTCGAGCAGTTCTTC. Protein: CASSGWTGTLEQFF.

This chain joins TRBV7-3 and TRBJ1-2, with a weak D call TRBD1 (5 bases). CDR3 length: 12 residues. CDR1 is SGHTA, CDR2 FQGTGA, per germline. V was pared by 1 base and J by 14 bases, with 14 bases between. In DNA, the CDR3 is TGTGCCAGCAGCTTAAGGGGGGGGTTAGGGACCTTC. It encodes CASSLRGGLGTF.

The chain is built from TRBV11-2 and TRBJ1-1, with D tentatively TRBD1 (6 bases). The CDR3 has 14 residues. The germline CDR1 and CDR2 sequences are SGHAT and FQNNGV. V was clipped by 5 bases and J by 0 bases, with 10 bases between them. The CDR3 sequence: CASSHGQLNTEAFF. The CDR3 DNA reads as TGTGCCAGCAGCCATGGACAGCTGAACACTGAAGCTTTCTTT.

The chain has TRBV6-6 and TRBJ2-3; D ambiguous. Trimming took off 7 bases at V and 4 bases at J, with 9 bases between the two ends. Germline loops: CDR1 MNHNY, CDR2 SVGAGI (reference sequence). CDR3 length equals 12 residues. The DNA of the CDR3 is TGTGCCAGCACCAACATCCCAGATACGCAGTATTTT. This codes for CASTNIPDTQYF.

CDR3 DNA: TGTGCCACCAGCGGAGGCCCGAGCTCCTATAATTCACCCCTCCACTTT. It yields the protein CATSGGPSSYNSPLHF. The chain is built from TRBV15 and TRBJ1-6; D call uncertain. Per the germline V gene, CDR1 is LNHNV and CDR2 is YYDKDF (reference sequence). This CDR3 spans 16 amino acids. V lost 5 bases to trimming and J lost 0 bases, with 11 bases between them.

The chain recombines TRBV2 with TRBJ2-5; 9 positions agree with TRBD2. Germline CDR1 is SNHLY and CDR2 is FYNNEI. CDR3 length: 16 amino acids. The junction had 18 bases not matched to a gene; V was cut back by 7 bases and J by 9 bases. The CDR3 spells CASILGSGGIMMAQYF. The CDR3 coding sequence is TGTGCCAGCATACTCGGCAGCGGGGGGATAATGATGGCCCAGTACTTC.

V and J are TRBV29-1 and TRBJ2-5; 8 nucleotides match TRBD2. CDR3 size: 18 residues. The V and J ends lost 0 bases and 0 bases, in that order; junction bases with no gene match: 12. CDR1 is SQVTM and CDR2 is ANQGSEA in the germline V gene. CDR3 sequence reads: CSVEDIPRVAGYQETQYF. The CDR3 DNA reads as TGCAGCGTTGAAGATATACCCAGGGTAGCGGGGTACCAAGAGACCCAGTACTTC. Supplemented by reference TRBV29-1 and TRBJ2-5, the full variable domain reads SAVISQKPSRDICQRGTSLTIQCQVDSQVTMMFWYRQQPGQSLTLIATANQGSEATYESGFVIDKFPISRPNLTFSTLTVSNMSPEDSSIYLCSVEDIPRVAGYQETQYFGPGTRLLVL.

This clone showed up just once. The chain carries TRBV4-1 and TRBJ2-1, with 14 positions matching TRBD2. The CDR3 has 16 amino acids. Germline V gene data show CDR1 as MGHRA and CDR2 as YSYEKL. V lost 1 base and J lost 10; bases outside the gene matches: 6. CDR3 coding DNA: TGCGCCAGCAGCCAAGCTCATGGGACTAGCGGGGGCGAGCAGTTCTTC. Translated, it gives CASSQAHGTSGGEQFF.

V and J are TRBV5-4 and TRBJ2-1, with 7 bases matching TRBD2. V shed 4 bases, J shed 0 bases, and the junction held 7 bases outside the gene matches. CDR1 and CDR2 (germline): SGHNT, YYREEE (reference sequence). This CDR3 has 16 amino acids. The CDR3, as DNA: TGTGCCAGCAGCCGTCTAGCGGTGAGCTCCTACAATGAGCAGTTCTTC. It yields the protein CASSRLAVSSYNEQFF.

The chain couples TRBV11-2 to TRBJ2-2; unclear D gene. Germline loops: CDR1 SGHAT, CDR2 FQNNGV. The V and J ends lost 3 bases and 7 bases respectively, with 9 bases between them. CDR3 length: 13 residues. The CDR3, as DNA: TGTGCCAGCAGCTTCAGACTGGGCGGGGAGCTGTTTTTT. It is translated as CASSFRLGGELFF.

In its sample, this clone was seen a few times. This chain links TRBV4-2 with TRBJ1-4, with 7 bases lining up with TRBD1. Germline V gene lookup returns CDR1 LGHNA and CDR2 YNFKEQ. Trimming at V came to 4 bases and at J to 6 bases, leaving 11 bases not matched to a gene. CDR3 length: 16 residues. CDR3 residues: CASSPAEKGADEKLFF. CDR3 nucleotides: TGTGCCAGCAGCCCGGCCGAAAAGGGGGCGGATGAAAAACTGTTTTTT.